This T cell receptor beta chain was captured by sequencing in a study of T cells after yellow fever vaccination. The CDR3 runs to 15 residues. The ends were cut back, 6 bases at V and 5 bases at J, with 17 bases in the middle. Germline V gene lookup returns CDR1 MNHNS and CDR2 SASEGT. TCRdb recomputed calls from the 5' RACE reads with MiXCR, one row per CDR3 protein. In the table there are under 400,000 distinct CDR3 sequences, about 12% of which are singletons. This clonotype was observed a few times. The sample here was CD4+ T cells sorted from PBMCs, taken 15 days after the yellow fever booster vaccination. The chain couples TRBV6-1 to TRBJ1-5, with D hard to call. The receptor's source is a man aged 18-30 years who received the YFV17D yellow fever vaccine. CDR3 sequence: CASRWGIAGDQPQHF. CDR3 DNA: TGTGCCAGCAGGTGGGGAATCGCGGGAGATCAGCCCCAGCATTTT.